Following are 17 T cell receptor beta chains from one sample sequenced in a study of T cell changes during pregnancy in multiple sclerosis. Using immunoSEQ multiplex PCR, the repertoire was profiled, and TCRdb retains in-frame clones only, with some absent. There are around 40,000 clones in the sample; about 91% occur only once, and roughly 0.72% lies in the top ten. The sequencing here drew on CD4+ T cells from peripheral blood mononuclear cells, taken in the third trimester of pregnancy. Receptors originate from a female donor with multiple sclerosis, enrolled in a pregnancy study.

A word on this clone: At one boundary the junction diverges from the germline segment, which might be a read error. The gene calls are TRBV5-1 and TRBJ1-5; TRBD1 agrees at 8 bases. Germline V gives CDR1 SGHRS, CDR2 YFSETQ. CDR3 size: 15 residues. The CDR3 sequence is CASSYAPGGNQPQHF. DNA for the CDR3: TGCGCCAGCAGCTACGCGCCAGGGGGCAACCAGCCCCAGCATTTT. The complete variable domain, with remaining parts taken from reference TRBV5-1 and TRBJ1-5, reads KAGVTQTPRYLIKTRGQQVTLSCSPISGHRSVSWYQQTPGQGLQFLFEYFSETQRNKGNFPGRFSGRQFSNSRSEMNVSTLELGDSALYLCASSYAPGGNQPQHFGDGTRLSIL.

The chain has TRBV6-5 and TRBJ2-3; D perhaps matches TRBD2 (6 bases). The V gene's germline CDR1 is MNHEY and CDR2 SVGAGI. Between the trimmed V and J ends, which lost 10 bases and 2 bases, there was a span of 19 bases. The CDR3 is 15 amino acids. The CDR3 DNA follows: TGTGCCACCGGAGGGGCAACACTTCCCACAGATACGCAGTATTTT. Encoded protein: CATGGATLPTDTQYF.

V usage is TRBV7-2 and J usage is TRBJ1-4; 7 bases are a match to TRBD1. Unmatched junction bases numbered 3, after V lost 5 bases and J lost 3 bases. The CDR3 runs 14 residues. Germline V gene data show CDR1 as SGHTA and CDR2 as FQGNSA. Here the CDR3 DNA reads TGTGCCAGCAGCGCCGGGACAGCTAATGAAAAACTGTTTTTT. It yields the protein CASSAGTANEKLFF.

The chain has TRBV10-2 and TRBJ2-3; D not certain. This CDR3 is 14 amino acids long. Germline lookup yields CDR1 WSHSY and CDR2 SAAADI. Deletions cut 1 base from V and 1 base from J, with 6 bases between. The CDR3 coding sequence is TGCGCCAGCAGTGAGTACAGACGCACAGATACGCAGTATTTT. This encodes CASSEYRRTDTQYF.

The chain carries TRBV6-1 and TRBJ2-7; 8 bases fit TRBD2. The CDR3 contains 17 residues. The germline gives CDR1 MNHNS, CDR2 SASEGT. V lost 2 bases, J lost 4 bases, and 13 bases stayed unmatched. CDR3 loop: CASSEPSGRPLSYEQYF. Written as DNA, the CDR3 is TGTGCCAGCAGTGAACCGAGCGGGAGACCCCTATCGTACGAGCAGTACTTC.

The genes are TRBV19 and TRBJ2-1, with D uncertain. CDR3 length: 15 residues. Trimming took 6 bases from V and 0 from J, leaving 12 bases between them. Germline V lookup: CDR1 LNHDA, CDR2 SQIVND (reference sequence). In nucleotides, the CDR3 is TGTGCCAGTAGGCGAGGCGAGAGCTCCTACAATGAGCAGTTCTTC. It specifies CASRRGESSYNEQFF.

The CDR3 region is CASRGEVYEQYF. The CDR3 DNA is TGTGCCAGCAGGGGGGAGGTCTACGAGCAGTACTTC. The gene calls are TRBV28 and TRBJ2-7; possible D gene TRBD2, 6 bases. V shed 6 bases and J shed 3 bases, with 9 bases lying between them. Per germline, CDR1 MDHEN and CDR2 SYDVKM. The CDR3 length is 12 residues.

The V call is TRBV14, the J call TRBJ1-2; D gene uncertain. The CDR3 covers 14 residues. In germline, CDR1 is SGHDN, CDR2 FVKESK. V was clipped by 1 base and J by 7 bases, with 13 bases between them. CDR3 protein: CASSQADPGGGYTF. CDR3 sequence (DNA): TGTGCCAGCAGCCAAGCCGACCCGGGTGGTGGCTACACCTTC.

CDR3 protein: CASSSPGVYGPYGYTF. The CDR3 nucleotides read TGTGCCAGCAGCTCGCCAGGGGTGTATGGCCCTTATGGCTACACCTTC. J is TRBJ1-2 and V is TRBV7-9; TRBD1 is a possible D gene (6 bases). The germline V gene has CDR1 SEHNR and CDR2 FQNEAQ (reference sequence). The germline V and J ends were trimmed by 4 bases and 5 bases, with 20 bases remaining between them. This CDR3 has 16 residues.

The chain joins TRBV28 to TRBJ2-7; TRBD2 aligns across 7 bases. Germline V gene sequence: CDR1 MDHEN, CDR2 SYDVKM. The CDR3 is made up of 15 amino acids. The V gene end was trimmed by 5 bases and the J gene end by 0 bases; junction bases not matched to a gene: 7. CDR3 coding DNA: TGTGCCAGCAGTGGAGCGGGAATCGCCTCCTACGAGCAGTACTTC. It is translated as CASSGAGIASYEQYF.

The chain uses TRBV12-5 and TRBJ2-7; 7 bases line up with TRBD2. In germline, CDR1 is LGHNT, CDR2 FRNRAP. The CDR3 spans 13 residues. The V segment lost 3 bases and the J segment 3 bases; nucleotides outside the gene matches: 2. Here the CDR3 DNA reads TGTGCTAGTGGTTTAGGGGACTACTACGAGCAGTACTTC. Protein product: CASGLGDYYEQYF. The full variable domain, rest sourced from reference TRBV12-5 and TRBJ2-7, is DARVTQTPRHKVTEMGQEVTMRCQPILGHNTVFWYRQTMMQGLELLAYFRNRAPLDDSGMPKDRFSAEMPDATLATLKIQPSEPRDSAVYFCASGLGDYYEQYFGPGTRLTVT.

This clone was seen once. The V gene is TRBV5-4, the J gene TRBJ2-3, with 8 bases matching TRBD2. V lost 4 bases and J lost 4; bases outside the gene matches: 5. The CDR3 length is 14 residues. The germline gives CDR1 SGHNT, CDR2 YYREEE (reference sequence). CDR3 in amino acids: CASSPQLAADTQYF. The DNA of the CDR3 is TGTGCCAGCAGCCCCCAACTAGCGGCAGATACGCAGTATTTT.

This clone is a singleton in its sample. The chain joins TRBV11-2 to TRBJ2-7; D not resolved. The V gene lost 0 bases and the J gene lost 3 bases, with 9 bases spanning the gap. Germline CDR1 reads SGHAT; CDR2 reads FQNNGV. The CDR3 covers 14 residues. CDR3 in DNA: TGTGCCAGCAGCTTAGATCCGGGTTACTACGAGCAGTACTTC. It specifies CASSLDPGYYEQYF.

The rearrangement links TRBV9 to TRBJ1-3, with a weak D call TRBD1 (6 bases). The germline V gene has CDR1 SGDLS and CDR2 YYNGEE. Trimming cost V 4 bases and J 7 bases, with 18 bases left between them. The CDR3 has 15 amino acids. CDR3 bases: TGTGCCAGCAGCCGGATTCAGGGGTTGGGGAACACCATATATTTT. Its translation: CASSRIQGLGNTIYF.

The rearrangement uses TRBV28 and TRBJ2-3, with 12 bases aligning to TRBD2. In germline, CDR1 is MDHEN, CDR2 SYDVKM. V shed 5 bases, J shed 4 bases, and the junction held 7 bases outside the gene matches. The CDR3 is 16 amino acids. The CDR3 loop is CASSKTSGSRADTQYF. The CDR3 nucleotides are TGTGCCAGCAGTAAGACTAGCGGGAGTAGGGCAGATACGCAGTATTTT.

The chain is built from TRBV7-2 and TRBJ2-1; tentatively, D is TRBD2 (6 bases). CDR1 is SGHTA, CDR2 FQGNSA, per germline. Trimming removed 5 bases at V and 3 bases at J, with 11 bases between. The CDR3 has 14 residues. CDR3: CASSQTSSYNEQFF. The CDR3 DNA reads TGTGCCAGCAGCCAGACTAGTAGCTACAATGAGCAGTTCTTC. Full variable domain (missing parts from reference TRBV7-2 and TRBJ2-1): GAGVSQSPSNKVTEKGKDVELRCDPISGHTALYWYRQSLGQGLEFLIYFQGNSAPDKSGLPSDRFSAERTGGSVSTLTIQRTQQEDSAVYLCASSQTSSYNEQFFGPGTRLTVL.

The chain joins TRBV7-9 to TRBJ1-1; 10 bases line up with TRBD1. This CDR3 is built from 15 residues. CDR1 is SEHNR and CDR2 is FQNEAQ in the germline V gene (reference sequence). V shed 5 bases and J 5 bases; nucleotides not matched to a gene: 8. CDR3 residues: CASSNWDRGKTEAFF. CDR3 nucleotides: TGTGCCAGCAGCAACTGGGACAGGGGAAAAACTGAAGCTTTCTTT.